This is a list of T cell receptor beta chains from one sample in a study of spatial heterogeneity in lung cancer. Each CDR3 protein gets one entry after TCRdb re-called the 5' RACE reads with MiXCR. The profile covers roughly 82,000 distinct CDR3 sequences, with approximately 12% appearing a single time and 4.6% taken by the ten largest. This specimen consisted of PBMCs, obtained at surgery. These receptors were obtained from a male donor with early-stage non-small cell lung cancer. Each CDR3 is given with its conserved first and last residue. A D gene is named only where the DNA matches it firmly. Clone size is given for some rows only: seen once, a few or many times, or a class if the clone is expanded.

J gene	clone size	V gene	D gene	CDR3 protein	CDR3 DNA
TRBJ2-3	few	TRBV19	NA	CASSVGFEHTDTQYF	TGTGCCAGTAGTGTGGGCTTTGAGCACACAGATACGCAGTATTTT
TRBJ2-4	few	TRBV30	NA	CAWSVRLGAIQYF	TGTGCCTGGAGTGTACGACTAGGTGCAATTCAGTACTTC
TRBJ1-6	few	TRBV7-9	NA	CASSLAGTDNSPLHF	TGTGCCAGCAGCTTAGCCGGGACGGACAATTCACCCCTCCACTTT
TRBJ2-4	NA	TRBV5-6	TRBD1	CASSLSDREYF	TGTGCCAGCAGCTTGTCAGACAGGGAGTACTTC
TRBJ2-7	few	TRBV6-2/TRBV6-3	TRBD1	CASSFPGQSKWYF	TGTGCCAGCAGTTTCCCGGGACAGTCGAAGTGGTACTTC
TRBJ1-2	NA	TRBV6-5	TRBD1	CASTQTGWNYGYTF	TGTGCCAGCACTCAGACAGGGTGGAACTATGGCTACACCTTC
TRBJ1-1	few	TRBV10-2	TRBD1	CASSLQGIWTEAFF	TGCGCCAGCAGTCTACAGGGGATTTGGACTGAAGCTTTCTTT
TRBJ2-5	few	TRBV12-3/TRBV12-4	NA	CASSSSSLPLGTQYF	TGTGCCAGCAGTTCCTCCTCTCTACCTTTGGGGACCCAGTACTTC
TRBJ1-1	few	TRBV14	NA	CASSRTGRGSEAFF	TGTGCCAGCAGCCGAACAGGGAGGGGATCTGAAGCTTTCTTT
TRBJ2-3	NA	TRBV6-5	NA	CASSSTNAGGDTQYF	TGTGCCAGCAGTTCCACAAACGCCGGGGGAGATACGCAGTATTTT
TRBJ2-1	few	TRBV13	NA	CASSLGARGRGDEQFF	TGTGCCAGCAGCTTAGGGGCCCGGGGGAGAGGCGATGAGCAGTTCTTC
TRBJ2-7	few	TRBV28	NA	CASSSPHSGFYEQYF	TGTGCCAGCAGTTCACCTCATTCGGGATTCTACGAGCAGTACTTC
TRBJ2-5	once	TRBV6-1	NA	CASSESLVGTQYF	TGTGCCAGCAGTGAAAGCCTGGTGGGGACCCAGTACTTC
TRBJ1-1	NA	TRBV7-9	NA	CASSLAGTEAFF	TGTGCCAGCAGCTTAGCTGGGACTGAAGCTTTCTTT
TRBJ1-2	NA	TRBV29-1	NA	CSVEHSRNYGYTF	TGCAGCGTTGAGCACAGCCGAAACTATGGCTACACCTTC
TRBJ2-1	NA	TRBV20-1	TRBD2	CSARGGSVYNEQFF	TGCAGTGCTAGAGGCGGGAGTGTTTACAATGAGCAGTTCTTC
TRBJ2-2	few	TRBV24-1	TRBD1	CATSDFGRGQTGELFF	TGTGCCACCAGTGATTTTGGCAGGGGGCAGACCGGGGAGCTGTTTTTT
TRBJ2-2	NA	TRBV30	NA	CAWSVAYTGELFF	TGTGCCTGGAGTGTCGCATATACCGGGGAGCTGTTTTTT
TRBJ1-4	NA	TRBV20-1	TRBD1	CSASNYRGNEKLFF	TGCAGTGCTAGCAATTACAGGGGGAATGAAAAACTGTTTTTT
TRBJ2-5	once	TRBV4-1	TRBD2	CASSQDSRELQETQYF	TGCGCCAGCAGCCAAGATTCGCGGGAGTTACAAGAGACCCAGTACTTC
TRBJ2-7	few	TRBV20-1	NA	CSAHTRAVDYEQYF	TGCAGTGCTCATACCCGGGCAGTAGACTACGAGCAGTACTTC